Sequencing of this T cell receptor (beta chain) was carried out in a study of monozygotic twins with inflammatory bowel disease. Study-level findings and limits: Findings did not support one strong IBD-associated signal or clonotype. Repertoire likeness was no different across concordant and discordant twins, perhaps owing to restricted power.

In the case of this clonotype: Its antigen is not known.

The CDR3 has 15 amino acids. TCRdb re-called the 5' RACE reads and catalogs CDR3 proteins one per entry, DNA excluded. This sample's table has more than 300,000 distinct CDR3 sequences. What was sequenced was blood. The chain combines TRBV12-3 or TRBV12-4 with TRBJ1-4; TCRdb names TRBD1, which stays unverified in the absence of DNA. The TCR originated in a human donor with ulcerative colitis or Crohn's disease, or a healthy co-twin of an affected twin (not recorded which). The CDR3 reads CASSLRLGVWEKLFF.